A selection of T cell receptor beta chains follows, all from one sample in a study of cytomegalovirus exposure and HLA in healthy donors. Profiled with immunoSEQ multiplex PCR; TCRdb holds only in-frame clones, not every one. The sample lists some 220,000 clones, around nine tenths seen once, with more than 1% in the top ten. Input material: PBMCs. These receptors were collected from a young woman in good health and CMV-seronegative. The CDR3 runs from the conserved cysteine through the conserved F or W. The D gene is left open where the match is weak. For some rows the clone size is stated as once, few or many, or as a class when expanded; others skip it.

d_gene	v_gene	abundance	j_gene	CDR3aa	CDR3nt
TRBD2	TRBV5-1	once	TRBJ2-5	CASDTGLAGGRETQYF	TGCGCCAGCGATACAGGACTAGCGGGGGGCCGGGAGACCCAGTACTTC
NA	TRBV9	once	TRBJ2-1	CASNEGSNEQFF	TGTGCCAGCAATGAGGGATCGAATGAGCAGTTCTTC
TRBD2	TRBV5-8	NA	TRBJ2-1	CASSFDGRAYNEQFF	TGTGCCAGCAGCTTCGACGGGAGGGCCTATAATGAGCAGTTCTTC
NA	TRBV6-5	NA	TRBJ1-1	CASSWEGMNTEAFF	TGTGCCAGCAGTTGGGAGGGGATGAACACTGAAGCTTTCTTT
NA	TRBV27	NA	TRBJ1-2	CATMGVGGIIDGYTF	TGTGCCACCATGGGGGTTGGGGGGATAATCGATGGCTACACCTTC
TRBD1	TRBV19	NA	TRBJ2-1	CATSGQGYNEQFF	TGTGCCACCTCGGGACAGGGTTACAATGAGCAGTTCTTC
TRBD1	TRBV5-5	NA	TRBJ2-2	CASRPGTGYTGELFF	TGTGCCAGCAGACCCGGGACAGGGTACACCGGGGAGCTGTTTTTT
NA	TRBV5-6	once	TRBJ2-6	CASSLRDSGANVLTF	TGTGCCAGCAGCTTGCGAGACTCTGGGGCCAACGTCCTGACTTTC
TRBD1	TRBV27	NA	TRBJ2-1	CASSPLTGTGLYNEQFF	TGTGCCAGCAGTCCGCTAACCGGGACAGGCTTATACAATGAGCAGTTCTTC
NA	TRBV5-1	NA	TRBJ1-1	CASSLVAPGGTEAFF	TGCGCCAGCAGCTTGGTAGCCCCCGGCGGGACTGAAGCTTTCTTT
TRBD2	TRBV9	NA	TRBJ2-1	CASSVGAGVDEQFF	TGTGCCAGCAGCGTAGGAGCGGGAGTCGATGAGCAGTTCTTC
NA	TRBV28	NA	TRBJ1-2	CASSRSFAGYTF	TGTGCCAGCAGCCGGTCCTTTGCCGGCTACACCTTC
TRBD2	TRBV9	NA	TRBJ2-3	CASSAPRSGIQDTQYF	TGTGCCAGCAGCGCCCCGCGAAGCGGGATTCAAGATACGCAGTATTTT
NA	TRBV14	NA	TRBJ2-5	CASSQVSRGFEETQYF	TGTGCCAGCAGCCAAGTCTCGCGGGGATTTGAAGAGACCCAGTACTTC
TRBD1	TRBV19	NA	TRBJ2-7	CASSLTGGYEQYF	TGTGCCAGTAGTCTGACAGGGGGCTACGAGCAGTACTTC
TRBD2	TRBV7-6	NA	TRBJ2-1	CASSLGTSPYDEQFF	TGTGCCAGCAGCTTAGGGACTAGCCCTTATGATGAGCAGTTCTTC
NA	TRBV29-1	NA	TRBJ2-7	CSVAGSQGLNYEQYF	TGCAGCGTTGCGGGTAGTCAGGGGCTGAACTACGAGCAGTACTTC
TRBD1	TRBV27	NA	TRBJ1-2	CASSPDRVDGYTF	TGTGCCAGCAGTCCGGACAGGGTGGATGGCTACACCTTC
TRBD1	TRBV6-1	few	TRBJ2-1	CASSEAVGTGNDEQFF	TGTGCCAGCAGTGAAGCGGTGGGGACAGGGAACGATGAGCAGTTCTTC
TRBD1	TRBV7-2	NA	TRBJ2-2	CASSFGTGGTGELFF	TGTGCCAGCAGTTTCGGAACAGGGGGCACCGGGGAGCTGTTTTTT
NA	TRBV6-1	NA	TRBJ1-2	CASSEAYPVRDRRYGYTF	TGTGCCAGCAGTGAAGCGTACCCGGTACGAGACAGACGGTATGGCTACACCTTC
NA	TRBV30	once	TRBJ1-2	CAWRPTGSGYTF	TGTGCCTGGAGACCTACAGGCTCAGGCTACACCTTC
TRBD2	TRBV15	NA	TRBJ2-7	CATSRGGLAGHNEQYF	TGTGCCACCAGCAGAGGGGGACTAGCGGGACATAACGAGCAGTACTTC
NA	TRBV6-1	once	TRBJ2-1	CASHYDRLAHEQFF	TGTGCCAGCCACTATGACAGGCTGGCCCATGAGCAGTTCTTC
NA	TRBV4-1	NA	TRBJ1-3	CASSQDRGAVLDPGNTIYF	TGCGCCAGCAGCCAAGATCGGGGTGCAGTTTTAGATCCTGGAAACACCATATATTTT
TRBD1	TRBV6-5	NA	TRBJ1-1	CAIGRQGVNTEAFF	TGTGCCATAGGTCGACAGGGGGTGAACACTGAAGCTTTCTTT
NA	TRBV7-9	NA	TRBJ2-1	CASSLLATASYNEQFF	TGTGCCAGCAGCCTCCTAGCGACCGCATCCTACAATGAGCAGTTCTTC
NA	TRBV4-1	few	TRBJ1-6	CASRREGTQNSPLHF	TGCGCCAGCAGGAGGGAGGGAACGCAGAATTCACCCCTCCACTTT
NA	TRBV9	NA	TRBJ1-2	CASSVGAFLGGYTF	TGTGCCAGCAGCGTAGGTGCTTTCCTAGGTGGCTACACCTTC
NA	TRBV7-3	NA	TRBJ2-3	CASSPSGLRTDTQYF	TGTGCCAGCAGCCCGAGTGGGCTTCGCACAGATACGCAGTATTTT
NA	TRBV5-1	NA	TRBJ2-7	CASSLAEVSNEQYF	TGCGCCAGCAGCTTGGCCGAGGTGTCAAACGAGCAGTACTTC
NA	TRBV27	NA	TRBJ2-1	CASRDSGKVSELNEQFF	TGTGCCAGCAGAGACTCAGGGAAGGTGAGTGAATTGAATGAGCAGTTCTTC
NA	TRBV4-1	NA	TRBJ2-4	CASSQPTGHLAKNIQYF	TGCGCCAGCAGCCAGCCGACAGGTCATCTAGCCAAAAACATTCAGTACTTC
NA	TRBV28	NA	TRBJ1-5	CASTQRGRSQPQHF	TGTGCCAGCACCCAAAGGGGTCGATCGCAGCCCCAGCATTTT
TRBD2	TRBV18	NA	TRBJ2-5	CASSLAPGTSGRRQEETQYF	TGTGCCAGCTCACTGGCCCCCGGGACTAGCGGGAGGAGGCAAGAAGAGACCCAGTACTTC
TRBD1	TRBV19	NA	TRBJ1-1	CASSIPRGLGTEAFF	TGTGCCAGTAGTATACCCAGGGGGCTCGGTACTGAAGCTTTCTTT
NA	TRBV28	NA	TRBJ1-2	CASSLVGARNYGYTF	TGTGCCAGCAGTTTGGTGGGGGCAAGGAACTATGGCTACACCTTC
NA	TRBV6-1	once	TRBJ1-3	CASMVAGNTIYF	TGTGCCAGCATGGTAGCTGGAAACACCATATATTTT
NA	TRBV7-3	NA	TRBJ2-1	CASSLDRAGPNEQFF	TGTGCCAGCAGCTTAGACAGAGCTGGGCCCAATGAGCAGTTCTTC
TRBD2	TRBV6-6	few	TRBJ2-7	CASRYFLAGSDEQYF	TGTGCCAGCCGATATTTTTTAGCGGGGTCGGACGAGCAGTACTTC
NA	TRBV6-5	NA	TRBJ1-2	CASSRTANYGYTF	TGTGCCAGCAGCCGGACAGCTAACTATGGCTACACCTTC
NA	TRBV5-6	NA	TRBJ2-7	CASSCSSSYEQYF	TGTGCCAGCAGCTGCTCTAGCTCCTACGAGCAGTACTTC
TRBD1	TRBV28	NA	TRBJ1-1	CATSTGNTAGTEAFF	TGTGCCACCTCGACAGGGAACACTGCTGGGACTGAAGCTTTCTTT
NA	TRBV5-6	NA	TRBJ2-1	CASSPGVFEQFF	TGTGCCAGCAGCCCCGGGGTCTTCGAGCAGTTCTTC
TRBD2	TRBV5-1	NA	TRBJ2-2	CASSPKLAGGTGELFF	TGCGCCAGCAGCCCAAAGTTGGCGGGGGGCACCGGGGAGCTGTTTTTT
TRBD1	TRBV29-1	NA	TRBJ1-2	CSVGDRDGYGYTF	TGCAGCGTTGGGGACAGGGACGGGTATGGCTACACCTTC
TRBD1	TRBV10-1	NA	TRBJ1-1	CASSPSSSDRAEAFF	TGCGCCAGCAGTCCATCCTCTTCTGACAGGGCGGAAGCTTTCTTT
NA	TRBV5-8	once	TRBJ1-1	CAFSFPGVEAFF	TGTGCCTTCTCTTTCCCGGGGGTGGAAGCTTTCTTT
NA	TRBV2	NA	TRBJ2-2	CASNAWRGNTGELFF	TGTGCCAGCAACGCCTGGCGGGGGAACACCGGGGAGCTGTTTTTT
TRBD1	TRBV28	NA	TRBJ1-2	CASSGDRDGYTF	TGTGCCAGCAGCGGGGACAGGGATGGCTACACCTTC
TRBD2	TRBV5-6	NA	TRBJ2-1	CASSLALAGGWNEQFF	TGTGCCAGCAGCTTGGCACTAGCGGGAGGATGGAATGAGCAGTTCTTC
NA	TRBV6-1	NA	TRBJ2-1	CASSESRRNEQFF	TGTGCCAGCAGTGAAAGTAGGAGGAATGAGCAGTTCTTC
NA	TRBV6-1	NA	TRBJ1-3	CASSEIGQGTGNTIYF	TGTGCCAGCAGTGAAATCGGTCAGGGTACTGGAAACACCATATATTTT
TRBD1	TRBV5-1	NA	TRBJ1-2	CASSLGAGTANYGYTF	TGCGCCAGCAGCTTGGGTGCCGGGACAGCTAACTATGGCTACACCTTC
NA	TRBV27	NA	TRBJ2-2	CASSLQGSGKLFF	TGTGCCAGCAGTCTTCAGGGGAGCGGCAAGCTGTTTTTT
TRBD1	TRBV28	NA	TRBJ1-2	CATGSRPGGYGYTF	TGTGCCACCGGCTCCCGGCCAGGGGGCTATGGCTACACCTTC
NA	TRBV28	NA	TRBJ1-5	CASSPRRPGAGAQHF	TGTGCCAGCAGTCCTCGGCGCCCGGGAGCGGGGGCCCAGCATTTT
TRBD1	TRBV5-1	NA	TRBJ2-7	CASSPAGQETYEQYF	TGCGCCAGCAGTCCTGCTGGACAGGAAACCTACGAGCAGTACTTC
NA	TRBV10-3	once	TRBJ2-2	CAASGPRTGELFF	TGTGCCGCCAGCGGGCCACGCACCGGGGAGCTGTTTTTT